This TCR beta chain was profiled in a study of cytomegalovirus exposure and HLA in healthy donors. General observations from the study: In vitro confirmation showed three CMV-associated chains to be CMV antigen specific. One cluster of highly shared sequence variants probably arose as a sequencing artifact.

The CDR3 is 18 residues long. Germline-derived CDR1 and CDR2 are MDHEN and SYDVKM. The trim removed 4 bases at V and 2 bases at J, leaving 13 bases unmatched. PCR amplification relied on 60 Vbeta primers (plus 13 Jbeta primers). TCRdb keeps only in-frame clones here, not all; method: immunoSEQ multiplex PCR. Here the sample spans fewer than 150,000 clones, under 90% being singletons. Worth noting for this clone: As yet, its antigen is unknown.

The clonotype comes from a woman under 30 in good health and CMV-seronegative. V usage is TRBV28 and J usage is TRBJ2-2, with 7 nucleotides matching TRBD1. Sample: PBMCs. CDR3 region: CASSSPPWGQSNTGELFF. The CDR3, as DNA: TGTGCCAGCAGTTCCCCCCCTTGGGGACAGAGCAACACCGGGGAGCTGTTTTTT.